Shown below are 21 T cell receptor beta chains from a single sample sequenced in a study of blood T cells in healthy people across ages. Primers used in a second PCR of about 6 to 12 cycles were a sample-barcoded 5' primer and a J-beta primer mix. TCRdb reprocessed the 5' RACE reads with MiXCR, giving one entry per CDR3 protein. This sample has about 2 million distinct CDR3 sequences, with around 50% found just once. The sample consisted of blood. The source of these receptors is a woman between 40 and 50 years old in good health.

The CDR3 nucleotides are TGTGCCACCAGCAGACCCCCCATAGCGGGGAACACAGATACGCAGTATTTT. Its protein product is CATSRPPIAGNTDTQYF. The chain has TRBV15 and TRBJ2-3; TRBD2 aligns across 8 bases. The CDR3 consists of 17 residues. CDR1 and CDR2 (germline): LNHNV, YYDKDF (reference sequence). V lost 2 bases and J lost 2; bases outside the gene matches: 9.

The CDR3 nucleotides read TGCAGCGCGATAACCAATCAGCCCCAGCATTTT. Amino acid sequence: CSAITNQPQHF. The V gene is TRBV20-1, the J gene TRBJ1-5, with no clear D. This CDR3 has 11 amino acids. Germline V lookup: CDR1 DFQATT, CDR2 SNEGSKA (reference sequence).

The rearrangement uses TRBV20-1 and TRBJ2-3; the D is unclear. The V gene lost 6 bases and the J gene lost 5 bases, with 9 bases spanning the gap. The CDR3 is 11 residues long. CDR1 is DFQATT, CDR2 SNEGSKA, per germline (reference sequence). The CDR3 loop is CSAEDQDTQYF. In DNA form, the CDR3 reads TGCAGTGCGGAAGACCAAGATACGCAGTATTTT.

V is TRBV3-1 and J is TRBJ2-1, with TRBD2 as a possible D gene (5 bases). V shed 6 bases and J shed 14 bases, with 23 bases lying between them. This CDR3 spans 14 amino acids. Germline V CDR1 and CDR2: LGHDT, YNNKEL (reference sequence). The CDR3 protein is CASSRDQPERTEFF. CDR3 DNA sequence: TGTGCCAGCAGTCGGGATCAGCCCGAGAGGACGGAGTTCTTC.

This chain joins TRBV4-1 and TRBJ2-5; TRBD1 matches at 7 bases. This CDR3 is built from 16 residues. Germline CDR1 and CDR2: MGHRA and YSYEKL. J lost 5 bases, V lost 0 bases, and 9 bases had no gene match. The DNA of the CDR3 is TGCGCCAGCAGCCAAGATCGAACAGGGGCGGGTGAGACCCAGTACTTC. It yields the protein CASSQDRTGAGETQYF.

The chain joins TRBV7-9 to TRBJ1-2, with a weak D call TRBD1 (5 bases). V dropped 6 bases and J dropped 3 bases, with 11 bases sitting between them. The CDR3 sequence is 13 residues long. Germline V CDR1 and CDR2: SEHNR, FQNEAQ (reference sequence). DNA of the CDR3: TGTGCCAGCAGTGCGGACAACCACTATGGCTACACCTTC. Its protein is CASSADNHYGYTF.

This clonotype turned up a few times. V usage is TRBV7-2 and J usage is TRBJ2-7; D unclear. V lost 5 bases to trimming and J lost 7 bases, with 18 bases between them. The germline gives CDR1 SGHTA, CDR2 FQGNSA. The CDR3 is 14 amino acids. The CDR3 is CASSPSSSPLEQYF. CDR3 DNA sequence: TGTGCCAGCAGCCCGAGTAGTAGCCCTCTGGAGCAGTACTTC.

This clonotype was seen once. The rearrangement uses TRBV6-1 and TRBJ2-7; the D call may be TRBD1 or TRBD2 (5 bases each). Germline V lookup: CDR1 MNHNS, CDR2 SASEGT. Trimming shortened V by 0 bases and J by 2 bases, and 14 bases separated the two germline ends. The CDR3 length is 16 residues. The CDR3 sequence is CASSEAVWGPTYEQYF. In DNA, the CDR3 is TGTGCCAGCAGTGAAGCGGTCTGGGGACCTACCTACGAGCAGTACTTC.

The DNA for the CDR3 is TGTGCCAGCAGCTCGGACGACGGGACCGGGCAGTACTTC. Translating gives CASSSDDGTGQYF. The chain couples TRBV11-1 to TRBJ2-5, with D perhaps being TRBD1 or TRBD2 (5 bases each). Germline V gene sequence: CDR1 SGHAT, CDR2 FQDESV (reference sequence). This CDR3 region has 13 residues. Between the trimmed V and J ends, which lost 4 bases and 11 bases, there was a span of 17 bases. The whole variable domain, filled in from reference TRBV11-1 and TRBJ2-5, reads EAEVAQSPRYKITEKSQAVAFWCDPISGHATLYWYRQILGQGPELLVQFQDESVVDDSQLPKDRFSAERLKGVDSTLKIQPAELGDSAMYLCASSSDDGTGQYFGPGTRLLVL.

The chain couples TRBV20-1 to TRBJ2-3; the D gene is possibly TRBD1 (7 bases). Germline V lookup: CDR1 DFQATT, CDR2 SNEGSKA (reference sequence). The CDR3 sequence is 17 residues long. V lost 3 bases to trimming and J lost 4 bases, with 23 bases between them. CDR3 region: CSASLPAGQRIPDTQYF. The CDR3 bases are TGCAGTGCTAGCCTACCCGCGGGACAGCGGATCCCAGATACGCAGTATTTT.

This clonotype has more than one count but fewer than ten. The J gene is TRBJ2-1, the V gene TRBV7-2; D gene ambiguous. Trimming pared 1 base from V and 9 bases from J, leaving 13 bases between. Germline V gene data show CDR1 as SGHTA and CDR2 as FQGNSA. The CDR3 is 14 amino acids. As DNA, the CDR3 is TGTGCCAGCAGCTTAGTTGAGGCAGCTAGTGAGCAGTTCTTC. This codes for CASSLVEAASEQFF. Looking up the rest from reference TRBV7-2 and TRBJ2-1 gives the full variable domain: GAGVSQSPSNKVTEKGKDVELRCDPISGHTALYWYRQSLGQGLEFLIYFQGNSAPDKSGLPSDRFSAERTGGSVSTLTIQRTQQEDSAVYLCASSLVEAASEQFFGPGTRLTVL.

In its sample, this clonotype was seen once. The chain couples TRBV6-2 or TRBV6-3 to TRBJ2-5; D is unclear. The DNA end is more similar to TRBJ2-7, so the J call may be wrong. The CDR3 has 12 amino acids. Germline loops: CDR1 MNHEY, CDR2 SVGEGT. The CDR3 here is CASSYLPGEQYF. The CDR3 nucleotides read TGTGCCAGCAGTTACCTGCCAGGCGAGCAGTACTTC.

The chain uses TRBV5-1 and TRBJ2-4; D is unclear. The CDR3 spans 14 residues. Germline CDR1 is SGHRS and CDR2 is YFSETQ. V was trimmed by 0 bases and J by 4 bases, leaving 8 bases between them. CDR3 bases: TGCGCCAGCAGCTTGGGTTCGCTTAAAAACATTCAGTACTTC. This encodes CASSLGSLKNIQYF.

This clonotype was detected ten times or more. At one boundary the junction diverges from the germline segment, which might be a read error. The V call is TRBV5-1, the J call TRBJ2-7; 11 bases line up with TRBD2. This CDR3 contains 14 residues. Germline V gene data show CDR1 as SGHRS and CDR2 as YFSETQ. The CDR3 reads CASSLAGGGYEQYF. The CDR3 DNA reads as TGTGCCAGCAGCTTAGCGGGAGGGGGCTACGAGCAGTACTTC.

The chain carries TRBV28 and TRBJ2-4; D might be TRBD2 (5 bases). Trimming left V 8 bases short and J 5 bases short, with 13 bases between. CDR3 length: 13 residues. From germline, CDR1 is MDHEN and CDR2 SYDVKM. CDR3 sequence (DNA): TGTGCCAGCGCCTCCGGGGTGCAAAACATTCAGTACTTC. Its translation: CASASGVQNIQYF.

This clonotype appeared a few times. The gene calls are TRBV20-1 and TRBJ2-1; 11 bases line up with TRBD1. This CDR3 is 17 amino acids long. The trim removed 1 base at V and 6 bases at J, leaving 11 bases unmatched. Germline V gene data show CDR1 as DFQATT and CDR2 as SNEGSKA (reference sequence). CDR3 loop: CSARGTLGQGAINEQFF. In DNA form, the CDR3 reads TGCAGTGCTAGAGGGACATTAGGACAGGGGGCTATCAATGAGCAGTTCTTC.

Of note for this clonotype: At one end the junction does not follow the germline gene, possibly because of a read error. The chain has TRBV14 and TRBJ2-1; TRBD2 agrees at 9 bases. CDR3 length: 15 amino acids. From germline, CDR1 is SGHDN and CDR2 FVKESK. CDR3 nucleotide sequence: TGTGCCAGCAGCCAAGGGACTAGCGTTTACACTGAGCAGTTCTTC. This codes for CASSQGTSVYTEQFF.

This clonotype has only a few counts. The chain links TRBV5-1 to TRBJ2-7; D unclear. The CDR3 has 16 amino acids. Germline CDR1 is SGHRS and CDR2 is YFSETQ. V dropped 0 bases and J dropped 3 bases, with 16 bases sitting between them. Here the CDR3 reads CASSLDVGVVGYEQYF. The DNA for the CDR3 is TGCGCCAGCAGCTTGGATGTGGGTGTGGTTGGCTACGAGCAGTACTTC.

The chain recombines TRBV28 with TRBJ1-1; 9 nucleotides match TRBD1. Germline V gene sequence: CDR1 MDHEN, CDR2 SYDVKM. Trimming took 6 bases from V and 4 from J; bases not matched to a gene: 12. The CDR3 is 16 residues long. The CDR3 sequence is CASRLDRGGRGTEAFF. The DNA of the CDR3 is TGTGCCAGCAGGCTGGACAGGGGCGGTAGAGGCACTGAAGCTTTCTTT. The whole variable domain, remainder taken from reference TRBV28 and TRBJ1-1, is DVKVTQSSRYLVKRTGEKVFLECVQDMDHENMFWYRQDPGLGLRLIYFSYDVKMKEKGDIPEGYSVSREKKERFSLILESASTNQTSMYLCASRLDRGGRGTEAFFGQGTRLTVV.

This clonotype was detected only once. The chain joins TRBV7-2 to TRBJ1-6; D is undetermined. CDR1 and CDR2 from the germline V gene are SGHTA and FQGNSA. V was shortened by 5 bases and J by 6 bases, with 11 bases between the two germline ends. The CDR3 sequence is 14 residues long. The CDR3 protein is CASSPYLFNSPLHF. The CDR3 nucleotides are TGTGCCAGCAGCCCTTACCTCTTTAATTCACCCCTCCACTTT.

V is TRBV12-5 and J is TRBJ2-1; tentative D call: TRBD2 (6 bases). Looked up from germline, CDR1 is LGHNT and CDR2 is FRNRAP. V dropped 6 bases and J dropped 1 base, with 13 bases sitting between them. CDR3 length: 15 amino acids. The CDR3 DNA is TGTGCTAGTGGCCGGACCGGGGGTTCCTACAATGAGCAGTTCTTC. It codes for CASGRTGGSYNEQFF.